These T cell receptor beta chains were read from a single sample in a study of T-cell reconstitution after alpha-beta-depleted transplantation in children. TCRdb ran MiXCR on the PCR reads and lists one entry per CDR3 protein. The table lists around 340,000 distinct CDR3 sequences, less than 15% of them singletons. This specimen consisted of PBMCs, obtained from the stem cell graft. These receptors all stem from a human donor who donated a stem cell graft to a child with Fanconi anemia. The CDR3 runs from the conserved cysteine through the conserved F or W. Fields, in order: J gene, V gene, clone size, D gene, CDR3 protein, CDR3 DNA. D genes are given only for firm matches. Where a row states a size, it is once, few, many or the class of an expanded clone; other rows omit it.

>TRBJ2-2|TRBV4-3|many|-
CASSEAPASNTGELFF
TGCGCCAGCTCAGAAGCGCCGGCTTCGAACACCGGGGAGCTGTTTTTT
>TRBJ1-1|TRBV2|many|-
CASNGGTEAFF
TGTGCCAGCAATGGTGGCACTGAAGCTTTCTTT
>TRBJ2-5|TRBV5-1|few|-
CASSLERTGQETQYF
TGCGCCAGCAGCTTGGAAAGGACGGGGCAAGAGACCCAGTACTTC
>TRBJ1-1|TRBV7-9|-|TRBD1
CASSLQGAIEAFF
TGTGCCAGCAGTCTACAGGGGGCGATTGAAGCTTTCTTT
>TRBJ2-7|TRBV30|-|-
CAWTHLGEQYF
TGTGCCTGGACCCACTTAGGCGAGCAGTACTTC
>TRBJ1-2|TRBV7-4|few|TRBD1
CASSLGVWDRWVYGYTF
TGTGCCAGTAGCTTAGGGGTATGGGACAGGTGGGTCTATGGCTACACCTTC
>TRBJ1-1|TRBV5-1|many|-
CASSFDGGNTEAFF
TGCGCCAGCAGCTTCGATGGGGGGAACACTGAAGCTTTCTTT
>TRBJ1-1|TRBV20-1|many|-
CSAADPGTEAFF
TGCAGTGCTGCCGACCCTGGAACTGAAGCTTTCTTT
>TRBJ2-1|TRBV7-6|few|-
CASSGVGPQFF
TGTGCCAGCAGCGGCGTGGGTCCGCAGTTCTTC
>TRBJ2-5|TRBV27|few|TRBD1
CASSLTGDGETQYF
TGTGCCAGCAGTCTGACAGGGGACGGAGAGACCCAGTACTTC